This TCR beta chain was sequenced during a study of human T cells and chemical hapten exposure. Turning to the study itself: Sensitization was performed using 2% DPC on a 2 cm by 2 cm upper inner arm skin site.

Overall study findings and caveats: DPC sensitization left the count of TCRs above 1 in 1000 unchanged.

This clonotype was recorded many times. The antigen is unknown. One entry per CDR3 protein results from TCRdb running MiXCR on the RACE reads. The data contain about 120,000 distinct CDR3 sequences, roughly 13% of them singletons. Time point defined: pre-sensitization, week 0. Regarding treatment: therapeutic diphenylcyclopropenone sensitization with weekly scalp DPC. The sample was whole blood, taken in connection with sensitization to the hapten diphenylcyclopropenone (DPC). The source of this sequence is a woman between 18 and 30 years old with alopecia areata. Some clones in this sample may be carry-over from other donors' samples.

CDR3 region: CASSGRTGEAFF. The CDR3 nucleotides are TGTGCCAGCAGCGGACGGACAGGGGAAGCTTTCTTT. The chain couples TRBV9 to TRBJ1-1, with 8 bases lining up with TRBD1. Germline V lookup: CDR1 SGDLS, CDR2 YYNGEE. V gave up 3 bases and J gave up 8 bases; unmatched junction bases: 3. This CDR3 has 12 residues. Variable domain in full (rest from reference TRBV9 and TRBJ1-1): DSGVTQTPKHLITATGQRVTLRCSPRSGDLSVYWYQQSLDQGLQFLIQYYNGEERAKGNILERFSAQQFPDLHSELNLSSLELGDSALYFCASSGRTGEAFFGQGTRLTVV.